This paragraph reports one TCR beta chain. The V end was cut by 3 bases, the J end by 12 bases, with 19 bases between. CDR3 length equals 15 residues. Germline lookup yields CDR1 SGDLS and CDR2 YYNGEE. These data originate in a study of T cell changes during pregnancy in multiple sclerosis. Generated by immunoSEQ multiplex PCR, the TCRdb table keeps only in-frame clones and is missing some. Of tens of thousands of clones in the sample, 70% to 90% were seen once. This specimen was CD4+ T cells from peripheral blood mononuclear cells, taken in the first trimester of pregnancy. V is TRBV9 and J is TRBJ2-6; perhaps TRBD2 as D (5 bases). This clonotype originated in a female donor with multiple sclerosis, enrolled in a pregnancy study. The CDR3 DNA reads as TGTGCCAGCAGCGAGGATCCCGGACTCCACACCGTCCTGACTTTC. It encodes CASSEDPGLHTVLTF.